Given below is one T cell receptor beta chain in context. The target antigen is unknown. The source of the sample is a study of cytomegalovirus exposure and HLA in healthy donors. Study conclusions and caveats: V segments that were indistinguishable, TRBV6-2 and TRBV6-3 among them, were omitted from analysis. CMV antigen specificity was confirmed in vitro for three CMV-associated chains. A later analysis linked a missense variant in DCLRE1C to the trimming of TCR beta V and J genes. In an earlier analysis, in some 540 donors, most V segments appeared productive either ~87% or ~30% of the time.

It was with 60 Vbeta and 13 Jbeta primers that the PCR ran. TCRdb keeps only in-frame clones here, not all; method: immunoSEQ multiplex PCR. This table holds some 140,000 clones, under 75% found once. The CDR3 covers 15 residues. With 5 bases clipped from V and 3 bases from J, the junction kept 6 bases outside the gene matches. Germline assignment: CDR1 LNHDA and CDR2 SQIVND (reference sequence). Sequences were obtained from PBMCs. V usage is TRBV19 and J usage is TRBJ2-3, with TRBD1 identical over 9 bases. This clonotype originated in a woman aged 40 to 50 in good health and CMV-seronegative. Here the CDR3 reads CASSWGTGRTDTQYF. The CDR3 bases are TGTGCCAGTAGTTGGGGGACAGGGAGGACAGATACGCAGTATTTT.